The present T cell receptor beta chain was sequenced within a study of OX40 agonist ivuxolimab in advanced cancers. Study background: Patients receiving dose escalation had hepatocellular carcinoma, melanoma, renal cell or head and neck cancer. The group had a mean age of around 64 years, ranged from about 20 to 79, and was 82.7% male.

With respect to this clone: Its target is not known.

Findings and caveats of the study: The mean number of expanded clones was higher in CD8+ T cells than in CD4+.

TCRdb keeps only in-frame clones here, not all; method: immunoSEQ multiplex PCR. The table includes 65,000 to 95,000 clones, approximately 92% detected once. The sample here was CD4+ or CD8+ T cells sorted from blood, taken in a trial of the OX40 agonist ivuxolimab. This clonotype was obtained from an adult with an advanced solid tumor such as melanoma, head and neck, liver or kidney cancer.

The CDR3: CASSLGGGQGEKLFF. In DNA, the CDR3 is TGTGCCAGCAGCTTGGGAGGGGGACAGGGGGAAAAACTGTTTTTT. V and J are TRBV5-4 and TRBJ1-4, with TRBD1 identical over 10 bases. V was pared by 0 bases and J by 8 bases, with 4 bases of the junction left unmatched. CDR3 length: 15 amino acids. Germline lookup yields CDR1 SGHNT and CDR2 YYREEE (reference sequence).